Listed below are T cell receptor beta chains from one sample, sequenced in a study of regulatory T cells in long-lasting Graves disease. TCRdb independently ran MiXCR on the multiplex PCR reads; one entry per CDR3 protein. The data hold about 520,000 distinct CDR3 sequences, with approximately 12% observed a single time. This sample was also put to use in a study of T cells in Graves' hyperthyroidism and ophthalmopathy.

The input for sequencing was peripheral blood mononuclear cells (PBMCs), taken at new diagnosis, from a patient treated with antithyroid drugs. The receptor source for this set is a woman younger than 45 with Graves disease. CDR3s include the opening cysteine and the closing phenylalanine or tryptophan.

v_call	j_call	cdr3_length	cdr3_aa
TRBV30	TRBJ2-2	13	CAWSGPGTGELFF
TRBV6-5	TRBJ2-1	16	CASSYTGLAGNNEQFF
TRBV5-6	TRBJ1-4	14	CASSSDRGLEKLFF
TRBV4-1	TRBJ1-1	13	CASSPRLPTEAFF
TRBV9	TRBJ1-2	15	CASSPNLASGYGYTF
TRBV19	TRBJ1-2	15	CASSNLQVSKDGYTF
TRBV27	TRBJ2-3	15	CASSSWTSGADTQYF
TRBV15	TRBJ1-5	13	CATSRAQGQPQHF
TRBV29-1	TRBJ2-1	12	CSVTPRVGEQFF
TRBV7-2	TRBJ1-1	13	CASSQTENTEAFF
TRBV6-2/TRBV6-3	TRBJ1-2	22	CASSDSDECLGEQGWWYYGYTF
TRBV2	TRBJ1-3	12	CASGHSGNTIYF
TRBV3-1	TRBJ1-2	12	CASSQDFGGYTF
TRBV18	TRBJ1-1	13	CASSPPSYTEAFF